The clone carrying this TCR beta chain was seen repeatedly, ten times or more. Germline assignment: CDR1 DFQATT and CDR2 SNEGSKA (reference sequence). The CDR3 consists of 15 residues. Trimming removed 4 bases from V and 9 bases from J; junction bases left unmatched: 12. The record originates from a study of T-cell reconstitution after alpha-beta-depleted transplantation in children. Preparation of the TCRbeta library used unique molecular identifiers. TCRdb re-derived calls from the PCR reads in MiXCR, one entry per CDR3 protein. This table has roughly 220,000 distinct CDR3 sequences, 9.7% appearing once.

This sequence was found in a human donor who donated a stem cell graft to a child with SCID. This specimen consisted of PBMCs from the stem cell graft donor, obtained from the stem cell graft. The chain uses TRBV20-1 and TRBJ2-1; TRBD2 matches 10 bases. DNA of the CDR3: TGCAGTGCTAAGGGTTTCCTAGCGGGGGTTACTGAGCAGTTCTTC. It yields the protein CSAKGFLAGVTEQFF.